This is a list of T cell receptor beta chains from one sample in a study of blood T cell repertoires in COVID-19. This table comes from immunoSEQ multiplex PCR, and its TCRdb copy is limited to in-frame clones, with some not included. This table holds about 40,000 clones, about 88% found once. The sample was peripheral blood. These receptor sequences come from a human donor in a cohort sampled during active COVID-19. Each CDR3 is given with its conserved first and last residue. D genes are given only for firm matches. Size values are once, few and many counts, or a class for expanded clones, and some rows have none.

V gene	clone size	D gene	J gene	CDR3 DNA	CDR3 protein
TRBV6-1	-	TRBD2	TRBJ2-7	TGTGCCAGCAGTGAAGGGGCAAGCGGGGGCGCGTTCTACGAGCAGTACTTC	CASSEGASGGAFYEQYF
TRBV15	-	-	TRBJ1-1	TGTGCCACCAGCAGATCGCGGGAGGAGAACACTGAAGCTTTCTTT	CATSRSREENTEAFF
TRBV7-3	-	TRBD2	TRBJ2-5	TGTGCCAGCAGCCCCCCTCGGGGGGGGACCCAGTACTTC	CASSPPRGGTQYF
TRBV5-5	-	-	TRBJ2-7	TGTGCCAGCAGCTTGGCACCGGACAGTTCCTACGAGCAGTACTTC	CASSLAPDSSYEQYF
TRBV29-1	-	-	TRBJ2-3	TGCAGCGTTGAAGGCGACCCAGGGTGGGATACGCAGTATTTT	CSVEGDPGWDTQYF
TRBV20-1	once	TRBD2	TRBJ2-7	TGCAGTGCTAGTAGCGGGGCCACGACCTACGAGCAGTACTTC	CSASSGATTYEQYF
TRBV6-5	-	-	TRBJ2-5	TGTGCCAGCAGTTACTCGCCAGAACAAGAGACCCAGTACTTC	CASSYSPEQETQYF
TRBV5-1	-	-	TRBJ2-1	TGCGCCAGCAGCTTGGGGGACATAGGTAATGAGCAGTTCTTC	CASSLGDIGNEQFF
TRBV30	-	-	TRBJ1-2	TGTGCCTGGAGTGGACAGACAAACTATGGCTACACCTTC	CAWSGQTNYGYTF
TRBV7-9	-	TRBD2	TRBJ2-5	TGTGCCAGCAGGTCTAGCGGGGCTCAAGAGACCCAGTACTTC	CASRSSGAQETQYF
TRBV5-6	once	-	TRBJ1-2	TGTGCCAGCAGCTTGGGGGCAGCTCCGGCCTATGGCTACACCTTC	CASSLGAAPAYGYTF
TRBV5-6	few	-	TRBJ1-2	TGTGCCAGCAGCTTGAGCTTTGGGACACTCTATGGCTACACCTTC	CASSLSFGTLYGYTF
TRBV18	-	-	TRBJ2-6	TGTGCCAGCTCACCCCGGGAAGATGGGGCCAACGTCCTGACTTTC	CASSPREDGANVLTF
TRBV4-2	-	-	TRBJ2-3	TGTGCCAGCAGCCAAGATGGGCGGGGGCGCACAGATACGCAGTATTTT	CASSQDGRGRTDTQYF
TRBV15	-	-	TRBJ1-2	TGTGCCACCAGCAGAGATATGATGGGAGGGCATGGCTACACCTTC	CATSRDMMGGHGYTF
TRBV9	-	TRBD2	TRBJ2-5	TGTGCCAGCAGCGTGGACCTAGCGGGGACCCAGTACTTC	CASSVDLAGTQYF